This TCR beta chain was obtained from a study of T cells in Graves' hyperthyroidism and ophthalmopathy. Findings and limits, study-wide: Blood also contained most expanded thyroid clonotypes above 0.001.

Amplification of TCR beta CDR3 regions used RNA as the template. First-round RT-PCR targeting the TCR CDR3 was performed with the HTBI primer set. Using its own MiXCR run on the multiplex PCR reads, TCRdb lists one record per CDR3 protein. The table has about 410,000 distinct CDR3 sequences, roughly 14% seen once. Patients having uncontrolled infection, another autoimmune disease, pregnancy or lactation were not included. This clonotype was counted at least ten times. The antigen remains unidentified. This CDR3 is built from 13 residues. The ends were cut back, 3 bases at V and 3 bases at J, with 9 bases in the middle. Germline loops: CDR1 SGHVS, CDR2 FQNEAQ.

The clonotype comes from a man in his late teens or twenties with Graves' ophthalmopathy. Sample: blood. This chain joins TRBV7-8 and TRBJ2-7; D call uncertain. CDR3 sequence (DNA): TGTGCCAGCAGCTTTGGGGTGGGCTACGAGCAGTACTTC. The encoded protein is CASSFGVGYEQYF.